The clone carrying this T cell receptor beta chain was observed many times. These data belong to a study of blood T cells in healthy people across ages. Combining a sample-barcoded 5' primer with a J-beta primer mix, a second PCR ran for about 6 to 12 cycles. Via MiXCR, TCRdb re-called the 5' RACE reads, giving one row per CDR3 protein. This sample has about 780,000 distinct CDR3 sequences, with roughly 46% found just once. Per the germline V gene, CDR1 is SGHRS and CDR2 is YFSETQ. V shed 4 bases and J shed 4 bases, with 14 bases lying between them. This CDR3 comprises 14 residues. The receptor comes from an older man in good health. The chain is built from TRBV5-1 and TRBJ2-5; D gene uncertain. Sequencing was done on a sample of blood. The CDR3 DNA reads TGCGCCAGCAGCCGACGGACCGTTCCAGAGACCCAGTACTTC. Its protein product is CASSRRTVPETQYF. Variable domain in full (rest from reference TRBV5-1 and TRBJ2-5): KAGVTQTPRYLIKTRGQQVTLSCSPISGHRSVSWYQQTPGQGLQFLFEYFSETQRNKGNFPGRFSGRQFSNSRSEMNVSTLELGDSALYLCASSRRTVPETQYFGPGTRLLVL.